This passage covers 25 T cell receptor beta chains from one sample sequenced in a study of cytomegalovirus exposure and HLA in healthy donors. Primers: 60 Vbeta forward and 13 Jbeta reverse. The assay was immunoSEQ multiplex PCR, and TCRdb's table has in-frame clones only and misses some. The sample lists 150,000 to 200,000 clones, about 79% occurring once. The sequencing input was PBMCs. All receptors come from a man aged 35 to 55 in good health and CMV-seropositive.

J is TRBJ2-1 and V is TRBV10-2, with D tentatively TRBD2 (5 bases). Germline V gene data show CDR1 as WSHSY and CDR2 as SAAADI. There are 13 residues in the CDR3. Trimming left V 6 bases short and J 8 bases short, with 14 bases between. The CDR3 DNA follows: TGCGCCAGCAGAGCGGAGGTCAGAGATGAGCAGTTCTTC. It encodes CASRAEVRDEQFF.

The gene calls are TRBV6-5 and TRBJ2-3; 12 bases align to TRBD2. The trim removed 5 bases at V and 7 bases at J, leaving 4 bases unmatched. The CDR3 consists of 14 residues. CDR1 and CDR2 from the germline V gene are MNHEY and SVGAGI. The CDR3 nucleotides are TGTGCCAGCAGTGCGACTAGCGGGAGACATACGCAGTATTTT. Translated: CASSATSGRHTQYF.

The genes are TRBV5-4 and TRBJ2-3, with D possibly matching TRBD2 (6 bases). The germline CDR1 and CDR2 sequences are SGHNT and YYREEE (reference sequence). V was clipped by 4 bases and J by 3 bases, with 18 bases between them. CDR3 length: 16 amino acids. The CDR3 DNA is TGTGCCAGCAGCCCGGAGGGCCGACCAAAAACAGATACGCAGTATTTT. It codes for CASSPEGRPKTDTQYF. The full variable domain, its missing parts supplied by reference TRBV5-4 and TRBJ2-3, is ETGVTQSPTHLIKTRGQQVTLRCSSQSGHNTVSWYQQALGQGPQFIFQYYREEENGRGNFPPRFSGLQFPNYSSELNVNALELDDSALYLCASSPEGRPKTDTQYFGPGTRLTVL.

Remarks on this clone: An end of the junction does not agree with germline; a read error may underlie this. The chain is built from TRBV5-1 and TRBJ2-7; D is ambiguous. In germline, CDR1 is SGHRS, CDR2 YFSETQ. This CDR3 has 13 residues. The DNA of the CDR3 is TGCGCCAGCGGCTTCAATGGGCCAGGCGAGCAGTACTTC. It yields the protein CASGFNGPGEQYF. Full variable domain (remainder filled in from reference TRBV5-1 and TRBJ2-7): KAGVTQTPRYLIKTRGQQVTLSCSPISGHRSVSWYQQTPGQGLQFLFEYFSETQRNKGNFPGRFSGRQFSNSRSEMNVSTLELGDSALYLCASGFNGPGEQYFGPGTRLTVT.

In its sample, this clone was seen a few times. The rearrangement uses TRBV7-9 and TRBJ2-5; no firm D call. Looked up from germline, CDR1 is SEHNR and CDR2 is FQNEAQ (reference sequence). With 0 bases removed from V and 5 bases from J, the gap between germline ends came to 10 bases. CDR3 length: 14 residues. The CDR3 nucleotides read TGTGCCAGCAGCTTAGCGTTGGGCGCCGAGACCCAGTACTTC. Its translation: CASSLALGAETQYF. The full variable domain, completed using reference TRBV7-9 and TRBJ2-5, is DTGVSQNPRHKITKRGQNVTFRCDPISEHNRLYWYRQTLGQGPEFLTYFQNEAQLEKSRLLSDRFSAERPKGSFSTLEIQRTEQGDSAMYLCASSLALGAETQYFGPGTRLLVL.

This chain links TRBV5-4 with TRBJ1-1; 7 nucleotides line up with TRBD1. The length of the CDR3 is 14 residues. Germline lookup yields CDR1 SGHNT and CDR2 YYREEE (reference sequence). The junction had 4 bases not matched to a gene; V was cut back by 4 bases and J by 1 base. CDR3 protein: CASSLTGTNTEAFF. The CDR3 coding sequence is TGTGCCAGCAGCCTGACAGGGACGAACACTGAAGCTTTCTTT.

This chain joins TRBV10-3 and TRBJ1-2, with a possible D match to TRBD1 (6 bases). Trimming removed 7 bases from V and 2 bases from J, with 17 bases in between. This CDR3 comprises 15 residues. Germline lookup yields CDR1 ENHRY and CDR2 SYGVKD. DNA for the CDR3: TGTGCCATCACCAAGGGGGGGGACTCCAACTATGGCTACACCTTC. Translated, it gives CAITKGGDSNYGYTF.

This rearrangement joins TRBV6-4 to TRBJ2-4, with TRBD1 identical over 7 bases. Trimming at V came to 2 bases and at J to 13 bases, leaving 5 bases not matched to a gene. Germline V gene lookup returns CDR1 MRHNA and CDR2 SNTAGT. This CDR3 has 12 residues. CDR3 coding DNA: TGTGCCAGCAGTGACAACCGGGACAGACAGTACTTC. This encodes CASSDNRDRQYF.

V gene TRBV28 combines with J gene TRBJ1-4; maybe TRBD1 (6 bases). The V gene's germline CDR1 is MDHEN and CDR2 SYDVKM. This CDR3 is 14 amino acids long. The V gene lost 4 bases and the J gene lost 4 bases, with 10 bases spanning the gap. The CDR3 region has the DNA TGTGCCAGCAGTTCTGGACAGTTTAATGAAAAACTGTTTTTT. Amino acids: CASSSGQFNEKLFF.

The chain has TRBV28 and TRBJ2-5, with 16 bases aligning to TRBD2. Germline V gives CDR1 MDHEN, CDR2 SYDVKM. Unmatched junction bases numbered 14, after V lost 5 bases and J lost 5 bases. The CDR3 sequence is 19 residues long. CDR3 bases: TGTGCCAGCAGTGCCACCGGGACTAGCGGGAGGGCCGGGGGGGAGACCCAGTACTTC. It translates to CASSATGTSGRAGGETQYF.

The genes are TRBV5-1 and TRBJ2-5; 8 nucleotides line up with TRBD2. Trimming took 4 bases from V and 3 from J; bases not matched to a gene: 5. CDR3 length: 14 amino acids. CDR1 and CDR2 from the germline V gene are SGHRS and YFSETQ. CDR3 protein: CASSPGGAEETQYF. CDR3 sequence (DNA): TGCGCCAGCAGCCCGGGGGGGGCAGAAGAGACCCAGTACTTC. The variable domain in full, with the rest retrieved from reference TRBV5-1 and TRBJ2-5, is KAGVTQTPRYLIKTRGQQVTLSCSPISGHRSVSWYQQTPGQGLQFLFEYFSETQRNKGNFPGRFSGRQFSNSRSEMNVSTLELGDSALYLCASSPGGAEETQYFGPGTRLLVL.

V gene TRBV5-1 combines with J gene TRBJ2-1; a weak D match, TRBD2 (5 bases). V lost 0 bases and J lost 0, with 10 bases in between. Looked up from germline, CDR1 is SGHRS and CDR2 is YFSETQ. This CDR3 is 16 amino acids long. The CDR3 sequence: CASSLGGSSSYNEQFF. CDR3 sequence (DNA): TGCGCCAGCAGCTTGGGAGGGTCATCCTCCTACAATGAGCAGTTCTTC.

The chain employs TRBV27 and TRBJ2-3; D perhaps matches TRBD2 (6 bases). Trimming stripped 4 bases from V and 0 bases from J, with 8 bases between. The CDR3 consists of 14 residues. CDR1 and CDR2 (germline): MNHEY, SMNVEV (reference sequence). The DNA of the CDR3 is TGTGCCAGCAGTTCGACTAGAAGCACAGATACGCAGTATTTT. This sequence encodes CASSSTRSTDTQYF.

This CDR3 is CASSEAGRGREDEQFF. Written as DNA, the CDR3 is TGTGCCAGCAGTGAAGCCGGCAGGGGGCGTGAAGATGAGCAGTTCTTC. This chain joins TRBV25-1 and TRBJ2-1; 8 positions match TRBD1. J gave up 8 bases and V 2 bases, and 11 bases lay outside the gene matches. CDR3 length equals 16 residues. Germline V gene sequence: CDR1 MGHDK, CDR2 SYGVNS. The full variable domain, its missing parts supplied by reference TRBV25-1 and TRBJ2-1, is EADIYQTPRYLVIGTGKKITLECSQTMGHDKMYWYQQDPGMELHLIHYSYGVNSTEKGDLSSESTVSRIRTEHFPLTLESARPSHTSQYLCASSEAGRGREDEQFFGPGTRLTVL.

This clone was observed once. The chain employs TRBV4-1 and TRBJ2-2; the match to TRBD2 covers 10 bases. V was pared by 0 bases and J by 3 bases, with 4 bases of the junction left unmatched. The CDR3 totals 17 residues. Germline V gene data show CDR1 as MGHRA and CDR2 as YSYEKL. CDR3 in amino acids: CASSQDILAGDTGELFF. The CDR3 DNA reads TGCGCCAGCAGCCAAGATATCCTAGCGGGAGACACCGGGGAGCTGTTTTTT.

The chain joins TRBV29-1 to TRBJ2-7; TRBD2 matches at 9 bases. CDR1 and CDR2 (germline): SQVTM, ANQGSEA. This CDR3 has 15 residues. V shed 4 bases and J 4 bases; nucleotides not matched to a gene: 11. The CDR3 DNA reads TGCAGCGTTGGAGGGGTAGCGGGAGCAAGGTACGAGCAGTACTTC. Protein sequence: CSVGGVAGARYEQYF.

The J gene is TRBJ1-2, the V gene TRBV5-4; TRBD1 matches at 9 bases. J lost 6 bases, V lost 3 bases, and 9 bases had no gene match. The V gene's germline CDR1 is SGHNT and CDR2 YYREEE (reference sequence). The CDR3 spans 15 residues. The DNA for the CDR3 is TGTGCCAGCAGCTCGGGGAAACAGGGGGCGCATGGCTACACCTTC. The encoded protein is CASSSGKQGAHGYTF.

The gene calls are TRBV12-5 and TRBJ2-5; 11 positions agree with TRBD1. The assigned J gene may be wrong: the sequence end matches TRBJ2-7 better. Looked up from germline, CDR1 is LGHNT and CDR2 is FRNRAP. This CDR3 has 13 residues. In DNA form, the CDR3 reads TGTGCTAGTGGCCGGACAGGGGGCGACGAGCAGTACTTC. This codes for CASGRTGGDEQYF.

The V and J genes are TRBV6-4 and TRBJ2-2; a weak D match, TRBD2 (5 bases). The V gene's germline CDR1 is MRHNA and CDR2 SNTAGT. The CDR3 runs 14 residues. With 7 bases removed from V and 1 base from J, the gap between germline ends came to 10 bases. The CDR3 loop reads CASKERENTGELFF. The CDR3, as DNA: TGTGCCAGCAAGGAACGGGAGAACACCGGGGAGCTGTTTTTT.

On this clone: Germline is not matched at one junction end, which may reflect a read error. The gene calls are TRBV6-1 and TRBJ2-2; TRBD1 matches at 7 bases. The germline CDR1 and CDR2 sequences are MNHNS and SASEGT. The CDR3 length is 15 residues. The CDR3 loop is CASGEVGQSPGELFF. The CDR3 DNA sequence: TGTGCCAGCGGTGAAGTGGGACAGTCCCCCGGGGAGCTGTTTTTT.

CDR3 protein: CSAEGANTGELFF. Written as DNA, the CDR3 is TGCAGCGCCGAGGGGGCGAACACCGGGGAGCTGTTTTTT. The chain carries TRBV29-1 and TRBJ2-2, with D possibly TRBD1 on 6 matching bases. The germline V gene encodes CDR1 SQVTM and CDR2 ANQGSEA. Trimming took off 7 bases at V and 0 bases at J, with 9 bases between the two ends. The CDR3 is 13 residues long.

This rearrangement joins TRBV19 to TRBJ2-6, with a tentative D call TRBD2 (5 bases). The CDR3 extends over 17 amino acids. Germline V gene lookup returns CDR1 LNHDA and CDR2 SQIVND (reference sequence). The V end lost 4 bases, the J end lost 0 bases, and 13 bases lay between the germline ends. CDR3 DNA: TGTGCCAGTAGTAGCGCCACGGGGAGCTCTGGGGCCAACGTCCTGACTTTC. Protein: CASSSATGSSGANVLTF.

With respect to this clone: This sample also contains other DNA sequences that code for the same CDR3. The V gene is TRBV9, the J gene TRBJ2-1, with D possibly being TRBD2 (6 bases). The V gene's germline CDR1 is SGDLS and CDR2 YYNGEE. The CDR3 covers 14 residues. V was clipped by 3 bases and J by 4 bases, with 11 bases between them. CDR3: CASSGGGSYNEQFF. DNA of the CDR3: TGTGCCAGCAGCGGAGGAGGGTCGTACAATGAGCAGTTCTTC.

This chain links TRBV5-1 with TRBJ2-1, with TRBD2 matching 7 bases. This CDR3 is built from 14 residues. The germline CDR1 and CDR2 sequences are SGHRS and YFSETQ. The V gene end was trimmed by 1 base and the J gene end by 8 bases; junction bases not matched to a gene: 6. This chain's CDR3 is CASSLPPTSHEQFF. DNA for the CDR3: TGCGCCAGCAGCTTGCCCCCGACTAGCCATGAGCAGTTCTTC.

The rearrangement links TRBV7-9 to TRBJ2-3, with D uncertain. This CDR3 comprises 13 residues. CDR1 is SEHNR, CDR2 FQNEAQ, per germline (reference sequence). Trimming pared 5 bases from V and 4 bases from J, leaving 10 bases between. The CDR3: CASSLRVADTQYF. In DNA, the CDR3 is TGTGCCAGCAGCCTCCGTGTCGCAGATACGCAGTATTTT.